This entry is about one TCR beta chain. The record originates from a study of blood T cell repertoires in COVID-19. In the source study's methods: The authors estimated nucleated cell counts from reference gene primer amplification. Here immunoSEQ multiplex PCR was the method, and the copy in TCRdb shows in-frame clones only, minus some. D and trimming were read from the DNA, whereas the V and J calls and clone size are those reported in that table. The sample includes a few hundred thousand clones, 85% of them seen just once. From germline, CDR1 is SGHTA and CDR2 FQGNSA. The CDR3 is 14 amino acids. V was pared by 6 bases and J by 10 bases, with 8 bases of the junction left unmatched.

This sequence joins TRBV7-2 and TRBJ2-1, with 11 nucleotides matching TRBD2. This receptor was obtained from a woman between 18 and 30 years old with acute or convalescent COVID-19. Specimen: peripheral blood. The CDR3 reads CASSYSGGVTEQFF. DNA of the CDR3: TGTGCCAGCAGTTATAGCGGGGGGGTGACGGAGCAGTTCTTC.